The 4 T cell receptor beta chains given below trace back to one sample, sequenced in a study of T cells in women clearing cervical HPV infection. Sequencing was performed with immunoSEQ multiplex PCR; in TCRdb, only in-frame clones are kept and a portion is missing. The table lists tens of thousands of clones. The sequenced sample was blood buffy coat. The receptors were sampled from a woman between 18 and 70 years old with a cervical HPV16 infection that either progressed to CIN3+ or cleared (not recorded which).

About this clone itself: The CDR3 extends 3 residues past the end of the read, so its final part is completed from the germline J gene. The chain recombines TRBV11-2 with TRBJ2-3; TRBD1 might be the D (5 bases). This CDR3 contains 15 residues. From germline, CDR1 is SGHAT and CDR2 FQNNGV. V was pared by 4 bases and J by 0 bases, with 11 bases between. CDR3 bases read: TGTGCCAGCAGCTCAGGTGGGGCTAGCACAGATACG. It encodes CASSSGGASTDT. The entire CDR3 is CASSSGGASTDTQYF.

With regard to this clone: From the germline J gene comes the end of the CDR3, since the read stops 3 residues before it. The V call is TRBV28, the J call TRBJ2-7, with 14 bases lining up with TRBD2. This CDR3 region has 15 residues. Germline V gene sequence: CDR1 MDHEN, CDR2 SYDVKM. Germline trimming cut 6 bases from V and 2 bases from J; bases unmatched to any gene: 3. The sequenced CDR3 bases are TGTGCCAGCAGCCAGACTAGCGGGAGGGCCTACGAG. This codes for CASSQTSGRAYE. The full CDR3 protein is CASSQTSGRAYEQYF.

Notes on this clone: The read ends 3 residues shy of where the CDR3 ends; the end is completed using the germline J gene. This rearrangement joins TRBV2 to TRBJ2-3; 12 bases align to TRBD2. The germline CDR1 and CDR2 sequences are SNHLY and FYNNEI. The CDR3 runs to 19 residues. Germline trimming cut 5 bases from V and 1 base from J; bases unmatched to any gene: 13. The CDR3 is CASSHQTSGRGDRTDTQYF. CDR3 DNA, as far as it was read: TGTGCCAGCAGTCACCAGACTAGCGGGAGAGGGGACCGCACAGATACG. Supplemented by reference TRBV2 and TRBJ2-3, the full variable domain reads EPEVTQTPSHQVTQMGQEVILRCVPISNHLYFYWYRQILGQKVEFLVSFYNNEISEKSEIFDDQFSVERPDGSNFTLKIRSTKLEDSAMYFCASSHQTSGRGDRTDTQYFGPGTRLTVL.

Comments on this clone: The read terminates 3 residues before the CDR3 end, so the remaining end is supplied by the germline J gene. V usage is TRBV5-1 and J usage is TRBJ2-3; TRBD2 matches at 8 bases. After removal of 7 bases from V and 4 bases from J, the junction contained 14 bases not matched to a gene. The CDR3 loop spans 16 amino acids. Germline CDR1 is SGHRS and CDR2 is YFSETQ. The sequenced part of the CDR3 DNA is TGCGCCAGCGGGCCCCCCGGGACTAGGAGCGCAGATACG. The encoded protein is CASGPPGTRSADT. The whole CDR3 is CASGPPGTRSADTQYF.